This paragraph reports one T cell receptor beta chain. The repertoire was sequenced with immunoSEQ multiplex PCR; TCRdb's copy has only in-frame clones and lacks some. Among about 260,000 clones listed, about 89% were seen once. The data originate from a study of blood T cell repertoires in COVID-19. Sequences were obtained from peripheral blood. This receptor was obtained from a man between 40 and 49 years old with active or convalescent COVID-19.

The CDR3 loop is CASSSPTGNYGYTF. CDR3 DNA sequence: TGTGCCAGCAGTTCACCCACAGGGAACTATGGCTACACCTTC. V is TRBV28 and J is TRBJ1-2; D might be TRBD1 (6 bases). V was shortened by 4 bases and J by 2 bases, with 11 bases between the two germline ends. There are 14 residues in the CDR3. The germline CDR1 and CDR2 sequences are MDHEN and SYDVKM.